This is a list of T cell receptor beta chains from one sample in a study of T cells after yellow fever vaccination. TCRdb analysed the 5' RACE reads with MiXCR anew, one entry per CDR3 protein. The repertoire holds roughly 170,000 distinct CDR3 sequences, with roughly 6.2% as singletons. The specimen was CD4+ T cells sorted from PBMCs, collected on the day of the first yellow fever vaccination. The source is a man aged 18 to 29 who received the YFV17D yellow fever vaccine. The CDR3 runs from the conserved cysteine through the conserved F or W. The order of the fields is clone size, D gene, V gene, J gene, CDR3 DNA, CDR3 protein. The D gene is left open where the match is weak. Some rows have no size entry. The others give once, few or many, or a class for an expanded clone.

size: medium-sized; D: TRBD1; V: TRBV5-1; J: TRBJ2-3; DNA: TGCGCCAGCAGCTTGGCGACAGGGGGCGGCACAGATACGCAGTATTTT; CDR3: CASSLATGGGTDTQYF
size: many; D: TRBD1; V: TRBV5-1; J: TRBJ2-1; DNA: TGCGCCAGCAACTCCGGGCCGGGACAGGGCCCCTACAATGAGCAGTTCTTC; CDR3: CASNSGPGQGPYNEQFF
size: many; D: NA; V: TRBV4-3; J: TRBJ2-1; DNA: TGCGCCAGCAGCCAAGATGGGGGGTCCTACAATGAGCAGTTCTTC; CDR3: CASSQDGGSYNEQFF
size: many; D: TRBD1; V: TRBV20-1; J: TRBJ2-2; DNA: TGCAGTGCTTATTCCGGGACAGGGGAAACCGGGGAGCTGTTTTTT; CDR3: CSAYSGTGETGELFF
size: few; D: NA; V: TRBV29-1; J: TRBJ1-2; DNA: TGCAGCGTTGAAGGCGGTTCGGGGGCGCTTAACTATGGCTACACCTTC; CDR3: CSVEGGSGALNYGYTF
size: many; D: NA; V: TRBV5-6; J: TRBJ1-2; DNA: TGTGCCAGCAGCGGGGAGGGGAGCTATGGCTACACCTTC; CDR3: CASSGEGSYGYTF
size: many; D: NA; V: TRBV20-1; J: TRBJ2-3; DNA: TGCAGTGCCCCTGGTATGTCTTCAGATACGCAGTATTTT; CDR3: CSAPGMSSDTQYF
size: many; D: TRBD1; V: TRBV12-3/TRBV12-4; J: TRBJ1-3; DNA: TGTGCCAGCAGGGGGACAGGGGATGGAAACACCATATATTTT; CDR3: CASRGTGDGNTIYF
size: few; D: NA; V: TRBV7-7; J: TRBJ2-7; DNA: TGTGCCAGCAGCTCAACAAACTCCTACGAGCAGTACTTC; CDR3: CASSSTNSYEQYF
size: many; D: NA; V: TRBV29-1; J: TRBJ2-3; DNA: TGCAGCGTTGCGAATCGCTTGCTCACAGATACGCAGTATTTT; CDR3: CSVANRLLTDTQYF
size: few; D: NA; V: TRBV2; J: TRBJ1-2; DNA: TGTGCCAGCAGTTTACAAGAGCTTCTGGGCTACACCTTC; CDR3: CASSLQELLGYTF
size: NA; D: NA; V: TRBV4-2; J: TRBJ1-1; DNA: TGTGCCAGCAGCCAAGAGGGAAGGGGGAACACTGAAGCTTTCTTT; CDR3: CASSQEGRGNTEAFF
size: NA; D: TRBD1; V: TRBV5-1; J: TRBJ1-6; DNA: TGCGCCAGCAGTCGGGACAGCAATAATTCACCCCTCCACTTT; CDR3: CASSRDSNNSPLHF
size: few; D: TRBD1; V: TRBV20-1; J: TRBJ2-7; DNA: TGCAGTGCTAGAGTGGACAGGGGGGTCTACGAGCAGTACTTC; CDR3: CSARVDRGVYEQYF
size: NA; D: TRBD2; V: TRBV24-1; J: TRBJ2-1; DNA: TGTGCCACCAGTGATTCCTCCGGGAGGGGCCGTTACAATGAGCAGTTCTTC; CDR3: CATSDSSGRGRYNEQFF
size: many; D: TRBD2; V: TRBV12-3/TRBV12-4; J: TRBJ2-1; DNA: TGTGCCAGCAGTTTAGGTGGGGGACTAGGGAGTATCGAGCAGTTCTTC; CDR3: CASSLGGGLGSIEQFF
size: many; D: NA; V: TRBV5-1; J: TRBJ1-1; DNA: TGCGCCAGCAGCTCCACACTGAGTACTACTGAAGCTTTCTTT; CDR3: CASSSTLSTTEAFF
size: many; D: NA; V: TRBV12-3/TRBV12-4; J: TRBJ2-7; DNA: TGTGCCAGCAGTTTAGATTTTCACGAGCAGTACTTC; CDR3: CASSLDFHEQYF
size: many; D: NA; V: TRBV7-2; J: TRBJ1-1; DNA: TGTGCCAGCAGCCGACGGGACACCTTTGAAGCTTTCTTT; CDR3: CASSRRDTFEAFF
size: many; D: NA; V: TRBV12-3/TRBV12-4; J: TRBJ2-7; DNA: TGTGCCAGCAGCACCACTATCCCGGGGGAGCAGTACTTC; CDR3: CASSTTIPGEQYF
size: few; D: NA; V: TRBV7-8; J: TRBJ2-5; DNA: TGTGCCAGCGGGGTAGGAAGAAGGGAAGGGAAAGAGACCCAGTACTTC; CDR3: CASGVGRREGKETQYF
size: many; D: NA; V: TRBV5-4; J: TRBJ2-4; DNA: TGTGCCAGCAGCTTGGGAGGGGCCAAAAACATTCAGTACTTC; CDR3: CASSLGGAKNIQYF
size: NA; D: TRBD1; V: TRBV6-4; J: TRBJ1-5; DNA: TGTGCCAGCAGTACACAGGGGGGTCAGCCCCAGCATTTT; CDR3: CASSTQGGQPQHF
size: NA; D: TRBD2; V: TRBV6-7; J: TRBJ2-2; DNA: TGTGCCTTCAGTTTATATGGCTGGGAGGGCACGAACACCGGGGAGCTGTTTTTT; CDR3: CAFSLYGWEGTNTGELFF
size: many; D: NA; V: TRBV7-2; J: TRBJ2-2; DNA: TGTGCCAGCAGCTTCTCTTGGACCGGGGAGCTGTTTTTT; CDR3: CASSFSWTGELFF
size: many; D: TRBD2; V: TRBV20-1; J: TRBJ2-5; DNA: TGCAGTGCCCCTCCCCTAGCGGGGGAGCGGACCCAGTACTTC; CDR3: CSAPPLAGERTQYF
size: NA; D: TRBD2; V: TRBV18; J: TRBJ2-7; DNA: TGTGCCAGCTCACCAGCCCTAGCGGCGAGCTCCTACGAGCAGTACTTC; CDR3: CASSPALAASSYEQYF
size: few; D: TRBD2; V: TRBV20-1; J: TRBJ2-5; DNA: TGCAGTGCTAGAGATCCGGGACTAGCAGGGACCCAGTACTTC; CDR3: CSARDPGLAGTQYF
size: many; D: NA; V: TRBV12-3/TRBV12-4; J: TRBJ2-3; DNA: TGTGCCAGCAGTTTACGGGGTATAACAGATACGCAGTATTTT; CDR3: CASSLRGITDTQYF
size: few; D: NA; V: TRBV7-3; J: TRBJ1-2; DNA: TGTGCCAGCAGCTTTGGACCGGGGTACTATGGCTACACCTTC; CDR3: CASSFGPGYYGYTF
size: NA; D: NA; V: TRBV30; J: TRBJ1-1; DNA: TGTGCCTGGAGTGAACCTGCGGGGGGCCCTGAAGCTTTCTTT; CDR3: CAWSEPAGGPEAFF
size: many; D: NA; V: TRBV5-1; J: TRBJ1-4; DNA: TGCGCCAGCAGCCAGGATGTAGCTAATGAAAAACTGTTTTTT; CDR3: CASSQDVANEKLFF
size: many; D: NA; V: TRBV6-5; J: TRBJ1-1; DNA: TGTGCCAGCAGTTACAGGGGGAACACTGAAGCTTTCTTT; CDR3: CASSYRGNTEAFF
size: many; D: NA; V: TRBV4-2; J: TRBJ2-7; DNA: TGTGCCAGCAGCCAAGTCCCGGAGCTCCCCTACGAGCAGTACTTC; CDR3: CASSQVPELPYEQYF
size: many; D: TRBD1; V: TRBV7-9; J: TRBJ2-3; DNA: TGTGCCAGCAGCGCAGACAGGGCGGGTACAGATACGCAGTATTTT; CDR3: CASSADRAGTDTQYF
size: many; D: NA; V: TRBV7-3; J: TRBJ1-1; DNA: TGTGCCAGCAGCGTTACGACGGACCGGGAAGCTTTCTTT; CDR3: CASSVTTDREAFF
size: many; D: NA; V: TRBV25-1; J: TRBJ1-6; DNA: TGTGCCAGCAGTCAGGGGATGGGCTCACCCCTCCACTTT; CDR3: CASSQGMGSPLHF
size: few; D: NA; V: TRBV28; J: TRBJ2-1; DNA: TGTGCCAGCACTGTAACAGGGACATCCTACAATGAGCAGTTCTTC; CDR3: CASTVTGTSYNEQFF
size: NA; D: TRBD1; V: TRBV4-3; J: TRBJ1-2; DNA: TGCGCCAGCAGCCAAGATCAGGGGGCTCGGTATGGCTACACCTTC; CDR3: CASSQDQGARYGYTF
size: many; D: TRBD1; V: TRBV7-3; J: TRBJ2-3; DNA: TGTGCCAGCAGCTTGCCCACAGGGGGTACAGATACGCAGTATTTT; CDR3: CASSLPTGGTDTQYF
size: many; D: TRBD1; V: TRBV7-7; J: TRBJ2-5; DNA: TGTGCCAGCAGCGGAACAGGGGGCGCCGAGACCCAGTACTTC; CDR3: CASSGTGGAETQYF
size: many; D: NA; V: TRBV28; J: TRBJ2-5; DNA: TGTGCCAGCAGGGGGGGAGGGGGATCGACCCAGTACTTC; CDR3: CASRGGGGSTQYF
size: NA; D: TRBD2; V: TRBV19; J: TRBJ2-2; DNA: TGTGCCAGTAGTATAGGAGCCGGCGGGGGGTCGAACACCGGGGAGCTGTTTTTT; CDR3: CASSIGAGGGSNTGELFF